The 27 T cell receptor beta chains presented below share a single source sample, sequenced in a study of shared clonotypes between healthy human individuals (dated by TCRdb to the early 2020s). The library came from the immunoSEQ multiplex PCR assay. TCRdb took this table from immuneACCESS and kept in-frame rearrangements with V and J called. Such tables lack part of the clones; where checked against another copy, unresolved V genes explain under half of the gap, and the rest is unexplained. The sample table shows about 770,000 clones, and around 77% are seen once. Under 2% of the sample is in the top ten clones. Source material: memory CD4+ T cells sorted from blood. The cell subset or site label on this specimen signifies: CD45RA-negative fraction. The receptors were gathered from a woman in her thirties in good health.

This clone was observed a handful of times. Other DNA sequences in this specimen translate into the identical CDR3. The rearrangement uses TRBV5-1 and TRBJ1-2; TRBD1 matches 7 bases. In germline, CDR1 is SGHRS, CDR2 YFSETQ. After removal of 4 bases from V and 4 bases from J, the junction contained 4 bases not matched to a gene. This CDR3 spans 13 amino acids. CDR3 sequence: CASSQGGSYGYTF. CDR3 coding DNA: TGCGCCAGCAGCCAGGGGGGGTCCTATGGCTACACCTTC.

This chain connects TRBV27 to TRBJ2-7; no clear D. Trimming took 3 bases from V and 6 from J, leaving 12 bases between them. Germline lookup yields CDR1 MNHEY and CDR2 SMNVEV (reference sequence). This CDR3 spans 13 amino acids. The chain's CDR3 is CASSFTSRVEQYF. The CDR3 coding sequence is TGTGCCAGCAGTTTTACAAGTCGGGTCGAGCAGTACTTC.

This clone was found a few times. The chain is built from TRBV5-6 and TRBJ1-2; unclear D gene. The germline V gene encodes CDR1 SGHDT and CDR2 YYEEEE. The V end lost 4 bases, the J end lost 4 bases, and 11 bases lay between the germline ends. The CDR3 length is 13 residues. The CDR3 region has the DNA TGTGCCAGCAGCGCATCTGGGCCCTATGGCTACACCTTC. This codes for CASSASGPYGYTF.

V and J are TRBV7-8 and TRBJ2-7, with 13 bases lining up with TRBD2. The germline CDR1 and CDR2 sequences are SGHVS and FQNEAQ. V gave up 2 bases and J gave up 2 bases; unmatched junction bases: 6. CDR3 length: 17 residues. DNA for the CDR3: TGTGCCAGCAGCTTATCGACTAGCGGGAGGACGCCCTACGAGCAGTACTTC. Amino acid sequence: CASSLSTSGRTPYEQYF.

The chain combines TRBV7-2 with TRBJ2-2; D uncertain. Germline loops: CDR1 SGHTA, CDR2 FQGNSA. This CDR3 has 16 amino acids. Trimming took 3 bases from V and 1 from J, leaving 12 bases between them. The CDR3 here is CASSLGGNWNTGELFF. The CDR3 nucleotides are TGTGCCAGCAGCTTGGGCGGCAATTGGAACACCGGGGAGCTGTTTTTT.

A few counts support this clone. The chain employs TRBV19 and TRBJ2-2; a possible D gene is TRBD2 (6 bases). Trimming pared 7 bases from V and 1 base from J, leaving 13 bases between. This CDR3 has 15 amino acids. Per the germline V gene, CDR1 is LNHDA and CDR2 is SQIVND (reference sequence). CDR3 bases: TGTGCCAGTATTGGGACTTACCAGAACACCGGGGAGCTGTTTTTT. Its translation: CASIGTYQNTGELFF.

This clone came up a few times. The chain uses TRBV30 and TRBJ2-7, with a tentative D call TRBD1 (5 bases). The CDR3 length is 14 residues. The V end lost 2 bases, the J end lost 2 bases, and 13 bases lay between the germline ends. From germline, CDR1 is GTSNPN and CDR2 SVGIG (reference sequence). The CDR3 here is CAWSQKGRAYEQYF. The DNA for the CDR3 is TGTGCCTGGAGTCAAAAGGGGCGCGCCTACGAGCAGTACTTC.

The chain carries TRBV4-2 and TRBJ2-7; the D gene is possibly TRBD1 (6 bases). V lost 6 bases to trimming and J lost 4 bases, with 13 bases between them. CDR1 is LGHNA and CDR2 is YNFKEQ in the germline V gene. This CDR3 spans 13 amino acids. The CDR3 DNA reads as TGTGCCAGCAGTCAGCGGACAGATTACGAGCAGTACTTC. Translated: CASSQRTDYEQYF.

The chain combines TRBV27 with TRBJ2-3; no definite D call. The V end was cut by 0 bases, the J end by 4 bases, with 11 bases between. CDR3 length equals 15 residues. Germline loops: CDR1 MNHEY, CDR2 SMNVEV (reference sequence). CDR3 sequence reads: CASSLSPVGADTQYF. The CDR3 DNA sequence: TGTGCCAGCAGTTTATCGCCCGTAGGCGCAGATACGCAGTATTTT.

V is TRBV4-1 and J is TRBJ1-5; 8 bases match TRBD1. There are 15 residues in the CDR3. CDR1 and CDR2 from the germline V gene are MGHRA and YSYEKL. J was trimmed by 3 bases and V by 4 bases; bases with no gene match: 5. CDR3 amino acids: CASSRTGGNNQPQHF. CDR3 DNA: TGCGCCAGCAGCCGAACAGGGGGAAACAATCAGCCCCAGCATTTT.

This chain joins TRBV7-9 and TRBJ1-4, with D unresolved. The V end was cut by 1 base, the J end by 1 base, with 10 bases between. CDR1 and CDR2 (germline): SEHNR, FQNEAQ (reference sequence). The CDR3 extends over 16 amino acids. This chain's CDR3 is CASSLVSVGTNEKLFF. As DNA, the CDR3 is TGTGCCAGCAGCTTAGTCTCGGTGGGAACTAATGAAAAACTGTTTTTT.

CDR3 in DNA: TGTGCCAGCAGTGAGGACTGGCGAAGGCCCCAGCATTTT. It yields the protein CASSEDWRRPQHF. This chain connects TRBV28 to TRBJ1-5, with D uncertain. Germline assignment: CDR1 MDHEN and CDR2 SYDVKM. There are 13 residues in the CDR3. Trimming left V 5 bases short and J 9 bases short, with 14 bases between.

The chain recombines TRBV6-5 with TRBJ2-4; D not certain. V was trimmed by 7 bases and J by 3 bases, leaving 16 bases between them. The CDR3 runs to 15 residues. CDR1 and CDR2 from the germline V gene are MNHEY and SVGAGI. The CDR3 nucleotides are TGTGCCAGCATGTCGACGACTCTTGGCAAAAACATTCAGTACTTC. This gives the protein CASMSTTLGKNIQYF.

This clone was seen a handful of times. Other DNA sequences in this specimen translate into the identical CDR3. This chain joins TRBV2 and TRBJ2-7; 10 bases align to TRBD2. Per germline, CDR1 SNHLY and CDR2 FYNNEI. The V segment lost 7 bases and the J segment 4 bases; nucleotides outside the gene matches: 10. This CDR3 spans 15 amino acids. The chain's CDR3 is CASTPLAGVLYEQYF. CDR3 nucleotide sequence: TGTGCCAGCACCCCTCTAGCGGGAGTACTTTACGAGCAGTACTTC.

CDR3 in DNA: TGTGCCAGCTCATACGGGTCAGCCCCTGAGCAGTTCTTC. It encodes CASSYGSAPEQFF. This chain uses TRBV18 with TRBJ2-1; no firm D call. The CDR3 covers 13 residues. Germline values: CDR1 KGHSH, CDR2 LQKENI. V shed 5 bases and J shed 9 bases, with 14 bases lying between them.

The V call is TRBV7-9, the J call TRBJ2-7, with 7 positions matching TRBD2. Germline V gives CDR1 SEHNR, CDR2 FQNEAQ (reference sequence). Germline trimming cut 5 bases from V and 2 bases from J; bases unmatched to any gene: 12. The CDR3 covers 16 residues. CDR3 in amino acids: CASSPLTSAAAYEQYF. The CDR3 DNA reads as TGTGCCAGCAGCCCCCTAACTAGCGCCGCCGCCTACGAGCAGTACTTC.

V gene TRBV19 combines with J gene TRBJ1-1; D may be TRBD1 (6 bases). Germline CDR1 and CDR2: LNHDA and SQIVND (reference sequence). This CDR3 contains 14 residues. Trimming removed 2 bases at V and 5 bases at J, with 12 bases between. This chain's CDR3 is CASSIYGRGTEAFF. DNA for the CDR3: TGTGCCAGTAGTATATATGGGAGGGGGACTGAAGCTTTCTTT.

This chain connects TRBV6-1 to TRBJ2-7; D unresolved. Trimming stripped 2 bases from V and 9 bases from J, with 14 bases between. Germline V gene lookup returns CDR1 MNHNS and CDR2 SASEGT. The CDR3 sequence is 13 residues long. CDR3 bases: TGTGCCAGCAGTGAAATGGCCCACTACTGGCAGTACTTC. Protein sequence: CASSEMAHYWQYF.

The gene calls are TRBV5-6 and TRBJ2-7, with D perhaps matching TRBD2 (6 bases). This CDR3 contains 14 residues. V lost 4 bases to trimming and J lost 4 bases, with 15 bases between them. Germline loops: CDR1 SGHDT, CDR2 YYEEEE. The CDR3 sequence is CASSLWTSGYEQYF. DNA of the CDR3: TGTGCCAGCAGCCTCTGGACCAGCGGGTACGAGCAGTACTTC. The complete variable domain, with remaining parts taken from reference TRBV5-6 and TRBJ2-7, reads DAGVTQSPTHLIKTRGQQVTLRCSPKSGHDTVSWYQQALGQGPQFIFQYYEEEERQRGNFPDRFSGHQFPNYSSELNVNALLLGDSALYLCASSLWTSGYEQYFGPGTRLTVT.

The genes are TRBV5-1 and TRBJ2-7; 8 bases map to TRBD2. CDR1 and CDR2 (germline): SGHRS, YFSETQ. The ends lost 3 bases at V and 1 base at J; junction bases unmatched: 12. The CDR3 loop spans 17 amino acids. The CDR3 bases are TGCGCCAGCAGCTGGGGTAGCGGGGCCCGCCGATCCTACGAGCAGTACTTC. Protein sequence: CASSWGSGARRSYEQYF. Variable domain in full (rest from reference TRBV5-1 and TRBJ2-7): KAGVTQTPRYLIKTRGQQVTLSCSPISGHRSVSWYQQTPGQGLQFLFEYFSETQRNKGNFPGRFSGRQFSNSRSEMNVSTLELGDSALYLCASSWGSGARRSYEQYFGPGTRLTVT.

This clone was observed many times. This chain joins TRBV28 and TRBJ2-4; D remains ambiguous. Germline V gene lookup returns CDR1 MDHEN and CDR2 SYDVKM. Trimming shortened V by 4 bases and J by 0 bases, and 10 bases separated the two germline ends. The CDR3 extends over 15 amino acids. Here the CDR3 reads CASSYIDTAKNIQYF. In DNA, the CDR3 is TGTGCCAGCAGTTACATCGATACAGCCAAAAACATTCAGTACTTC.

The chain joins TRBV6-6 to TRBJ2-2; D remains ambiguous. The ends were cut back, 2 bases at V and 6 bases at J, with 13 bases in the middle. This CDR3 comprises 15 residues. Germline values: CDR1 MNHNY, CDR2 SVGAGI (reference sequence). For the CDR3, the DNA is TGTGCCAGCAGTTACAAGGGTGTCCCGCCCGGGGAGCTGTTTTTT. Protein: CASSYKGVPPGELFF.

The chain couples TRBV28 to TRBJ2-7; 8 positions agree with TRBD2. With 3 bases clipped from V and 6 bases from J, the junction kept 13 bases outside the gene matches. This CDR3 contains 16 residues. The germline CDR1 and CDR2 sequences are MDHEN and SYDVKM. The CDR3 coding sequence is TGTGCCAGCAGTTTGGCTCGATCCGGGACTAGAGTCGAGCAGTACTTC. It specifies CASSLARSGTRVEQYF.

V gene TRBV7-2 combines with J gene TRBJ1-1, with D possibly matching TRBD1 (5 bases). This CDR3 contains 13 residues. V gave up 8 bases and J gave up 1 base, with 11 bases separating them. Germline V gene data show CDR1 as SGHTA and CDR2 as FQGNSA. The DNA for the CDR3 is TGTGCCAGCTCGGGACGGCGGAACACTGAAGCTTTCTTT. It specifies CASSGRRNTEAFF.

This sequence joins TRBV4-1 and TRBJ2-5; TRBD2 is a possible D gene (5 bases). CDR3 length: 16 amino acids. The germline V gene has CDR1 MGHRA and CDR2 YSYEKL. The germline V and J ends were trimmed by 4 bases and 2 bases, with 17 bases remaining between them. In DNA, the CDR3 is TGCGCCAGCAGCCCTCGACCACCCTCGGGGCAAGAGACCCAGTACTTC. Residues: CASSPRPPSGQETQYF.

The chain uses TRBV28 and TRBJ1-2; weak D call: TRBD1 (5 bases). CDR3 length: 13 amino acids. Germline V gives CDR1 MDHEN, CDR2 SYDVKM. V dropped 3 bases and J dropped 4 bases, with 9 bases sitting between them. The CDR3 coding sequence is TGTGCCAGCAGTTTGATGGGGGGCTATGGCTACACCTTC. Translation gives CASSLMGGYGYTF.

The chain employs TRBV9 and TRBJ1-1, with 7 bases identical to TRBD1. Germline CDR1 is SGDLS and CDR2 is YYNGEE. The V and J ends lost 7 bases and 4 bases, in that order; junction bases with no gene match: 7. There are 13 residues in the CDR3. The CDR3 protein is CASGGTVATEAFF. DNA for the CDR3: TGTGCCAGCGGGGGGACAGTCGCCACTGAAGCTTTCTTT.